This TCR beta chain was sequenced for a study of blood T cell repertoires in COVID-19 (TCRdb year 2020). With regard to the full study: Samples covering the acute and convalescent phases of COVID-19 were provided by collaborators in the United States, Italy and Spain. The material from the prospective study consisted of cDNA or gDNA derived from T cells, B-cell-depleted T cells, or PBMCs. Subjects who had been exposed to COVID-19, were actively infected with it, or had recovered from it provided the deeply sampled blood TCRbeta repertoires that made up the dataset. The repertoires were released in a freely available public database meant as a resource for research on the immune response to SARS-CoV-2. Samples were obtained from the ongoing ImmuneRACE study (first 160 participants) and from roughly 1,300 subjects provided by 6 global collaborators. The sample metadata nearly always contained a de-identified subject ID, COVID-19 status, age in years and sex. Where available, HLA class I and class II types were taken from metadata supplied by the sample provider and were not determined by assay-based typing.

What the study reported, not specific to this receptor: The quantity of clinical and demographic metadata differed by source and by participant and was supplied without curation.

TCRbeta CDR3 regions were amplified from genomic DNA by means of the immunoSEQ Assay, a bias-controlled multiplex PCR. On the authors' methods: The number of nucleated cells in each sample was estimated from the amplification of reference gene primers within the assay. Sequence reads were collapsed and filtered to measure the absolute abundance of every unique TCRbeta CDR3 rearrangement. For each sample, productive Simpson clonality was calculated by taking the square root of Simpson's diversity index across productive rearrangements. TCRdb stores this immuneACCESS table with in-frame sequences only. Part of the clones is absent; in the studies checked, under half of the shortfall reflects unresolved V genes, and no reason is known for the rest. That table furnishes V, J and clone size, whereas the DNA furnished D and trimming. The sample table shows approximately 240,000 clones, and around 82% are seen once. The ten largest clones take up about 3% of the sample.

Another Seattle source contributed samples from volunteer blood donors who had recovered from COVID-19. The collaborating institutions used their own protocols to collect whole blood in K2EDTA tubes. For TCRbeta analysis, collaborators shipped samples as frozen whole blood, isolated PBMCs, or DNA extracted from either of those sample types. For this clone: It has no known antigen specificity. Base-call qualities are not available, and no considerably larger clone is one nucleotide away.

The TCR originated in a woman aged 30 to 39 who had recovered from COVID-19. Sequencing was carried out using peripheral blood.

The CDR3 region: CASSSGTSGPDTQYF. At the DNA level, the sequence is TGCGCCAGCAGCTCCGGGACTAGCGGACCAGATACGCAGTATTTT. The rearrangement joined TRBV5-1 to TRBJ2-3; the central 11 bases match TRBD2. Clipping removes 3 bases from V and 4 bases from J, with 4 as the unmatched junction base count. The CDR3 measures 15 amino acids from cysteine to phenylalanine. Only CDR3 DNA remains: 45 bases, in frame from the first base. From the germline V gene, CDR1 is SGHRS and CDR2 is YFSETQ.